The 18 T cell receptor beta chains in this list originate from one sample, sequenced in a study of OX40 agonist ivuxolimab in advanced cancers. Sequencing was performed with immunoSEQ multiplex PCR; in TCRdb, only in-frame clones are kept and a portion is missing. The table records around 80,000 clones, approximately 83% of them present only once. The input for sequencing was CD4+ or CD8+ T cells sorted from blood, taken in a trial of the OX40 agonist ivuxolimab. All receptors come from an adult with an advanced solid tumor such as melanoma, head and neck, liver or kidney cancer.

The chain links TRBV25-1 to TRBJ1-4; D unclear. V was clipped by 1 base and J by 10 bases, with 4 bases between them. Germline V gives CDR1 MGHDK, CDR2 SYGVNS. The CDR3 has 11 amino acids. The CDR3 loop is CASSESRKLFF. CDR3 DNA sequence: TGTGCCAGCAGTGAATCCAGAAAACTGTTTTTT.

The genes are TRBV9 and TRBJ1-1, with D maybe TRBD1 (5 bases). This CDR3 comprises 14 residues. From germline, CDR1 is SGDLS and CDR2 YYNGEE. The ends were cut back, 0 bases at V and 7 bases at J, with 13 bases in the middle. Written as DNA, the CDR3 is TGTGCCAGCAGCGTAGTTTCCGGGACGAGTGAAGCTTTCTTT. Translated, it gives CASSVVSGTSEAFF.

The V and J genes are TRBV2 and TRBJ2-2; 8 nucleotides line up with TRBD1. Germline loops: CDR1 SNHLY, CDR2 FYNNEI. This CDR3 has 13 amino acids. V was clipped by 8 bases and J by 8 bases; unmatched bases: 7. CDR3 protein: CASRGQGKGELFF. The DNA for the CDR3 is TGTGCCAGCCGAGGACAGGGAAAGGGGGAGCTGTTTTTT.

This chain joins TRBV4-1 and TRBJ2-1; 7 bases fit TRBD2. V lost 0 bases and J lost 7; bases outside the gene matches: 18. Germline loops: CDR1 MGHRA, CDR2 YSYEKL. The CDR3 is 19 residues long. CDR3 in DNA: TGCGCCAGCAGCCAAGACCCCTTCCGCGGGAGACGGGTAGGGAATGAGCAGTTCTTC. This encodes CASSQDPFRGRRVGNEQFF.

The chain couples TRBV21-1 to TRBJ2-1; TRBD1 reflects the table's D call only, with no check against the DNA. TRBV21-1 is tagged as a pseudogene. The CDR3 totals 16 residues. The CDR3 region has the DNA TGTGCCAGCAGCAAAGTGGGGACAGGGGGCTACAATGAGCAGTTCTTC. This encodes CASSKVGTGGYNEQFF.

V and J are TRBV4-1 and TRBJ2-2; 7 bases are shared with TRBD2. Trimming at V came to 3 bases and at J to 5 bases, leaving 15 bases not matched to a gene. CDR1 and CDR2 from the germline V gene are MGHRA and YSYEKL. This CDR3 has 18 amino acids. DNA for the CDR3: TGCGCCAGCAGCCAGAGGGCGGGGGAGTCAGGTGGAACCGGGGAGCTGTTTTTT. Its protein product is CASSQRAGESGGTGELFF.

The CDR3 nucleotides are TGTGCCAGTAGTACTTCGCTAGCGGGAGGCGCTGAGACCCAGTACTTC. Encoded protein: CASSTSLAGGAETQYF. This chain connects TRBV19 to TRBJ2-5, with TRBD2 matching 11 bases. Germline CDR1 LNHDA, CDR2 SQIVND (reference sequence). V lost 4 bases and J lost 5; bases outside the gene matches: 9. This CDR3 comprises 16 residues.

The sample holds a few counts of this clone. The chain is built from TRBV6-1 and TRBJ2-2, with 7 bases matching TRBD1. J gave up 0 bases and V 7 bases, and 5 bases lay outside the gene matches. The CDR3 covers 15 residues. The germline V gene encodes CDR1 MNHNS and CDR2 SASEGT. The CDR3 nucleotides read TGTGCCAGCATCGCCGGGACAGCGAACACCGGGGAGCTGTTTTTT. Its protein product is CASIAGTANTGELFF.

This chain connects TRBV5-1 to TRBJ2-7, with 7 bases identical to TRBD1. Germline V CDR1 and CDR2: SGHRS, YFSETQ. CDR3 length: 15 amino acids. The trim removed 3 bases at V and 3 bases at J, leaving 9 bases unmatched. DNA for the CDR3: TGCGCCAGCAGCTCCCCCGACAGGGATCTCTACGAGCAGTACTTC. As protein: CASSSPDRDLYEQYF.

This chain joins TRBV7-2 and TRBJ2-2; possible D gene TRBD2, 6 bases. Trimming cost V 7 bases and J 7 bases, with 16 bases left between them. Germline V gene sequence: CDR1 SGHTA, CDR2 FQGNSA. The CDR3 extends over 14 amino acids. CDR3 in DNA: TGTGCCAGCACAGTACGGAGGGGAGACGGGGAGCTGTTTTTT. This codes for CASTVRRGDGELFF.

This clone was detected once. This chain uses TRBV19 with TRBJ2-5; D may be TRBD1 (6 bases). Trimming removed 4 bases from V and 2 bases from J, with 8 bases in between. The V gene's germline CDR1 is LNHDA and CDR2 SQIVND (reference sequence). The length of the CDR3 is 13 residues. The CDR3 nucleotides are TGTGCCAGTAGTAAAGACAGGCAAGAGACCCAGTACTTC. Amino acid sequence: CASSKDRQETQYF. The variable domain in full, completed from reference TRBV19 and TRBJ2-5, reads DGGITQSPKYLFRKEGQNVTLSCEQNLNHDAMYWYRQDPGQGLRLIYYSQIVNDFQKGDIAEGYSVSREKKESFPLTVTSAQKNPTAFYLCASSKDRQETQYFGPGTRLLVL.

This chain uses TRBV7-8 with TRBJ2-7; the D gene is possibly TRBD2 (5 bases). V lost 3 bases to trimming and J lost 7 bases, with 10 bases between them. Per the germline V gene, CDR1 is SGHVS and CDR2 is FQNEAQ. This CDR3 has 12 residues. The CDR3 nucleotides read TGTGCCAGCAGCTTCTCCACGGGGGAGCAGTACTTC. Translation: CASSFSTGEQYF.

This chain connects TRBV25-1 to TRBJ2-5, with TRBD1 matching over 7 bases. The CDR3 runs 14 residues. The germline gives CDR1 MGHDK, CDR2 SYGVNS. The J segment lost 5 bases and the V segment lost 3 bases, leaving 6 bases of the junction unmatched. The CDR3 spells CASSEARGPETQYF. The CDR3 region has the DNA TGTGCCAGCAGTGAGGCGAGGGGGCCTGAGACCCAGTACTTC.

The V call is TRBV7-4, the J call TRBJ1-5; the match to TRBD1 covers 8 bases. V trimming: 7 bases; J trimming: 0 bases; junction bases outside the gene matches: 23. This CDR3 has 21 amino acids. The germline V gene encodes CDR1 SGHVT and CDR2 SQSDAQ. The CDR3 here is CASNIRLLGGQGAISNQPQHF. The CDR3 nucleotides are TGTGCCAGCAATATACGGCTCCTCGGGGGGCAGGGGGCAATTAGCAATCAGCCCCAGCATTTT.

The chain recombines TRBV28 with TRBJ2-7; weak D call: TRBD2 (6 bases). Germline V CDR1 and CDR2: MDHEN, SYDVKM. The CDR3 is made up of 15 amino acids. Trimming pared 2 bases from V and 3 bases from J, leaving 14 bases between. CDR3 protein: CASSLGGISGYEQYF. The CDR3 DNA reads TGTGCCAGCAGTTTAGGGGGGATTTCGGGCTACGAGCAGTACTTC.

DNA of the CDR3: TGCGCCAGCAGCTTGGGGACTAGCGAGCAGTACTTC. Residues: CASSLGTSEQYF. The V gene is TRBV5-1, the J gene TRBJ2-7, with 7 nucleotides matching TRBD2. V shed 0 bases and J 6 bases; nucleotides not matched to a gene: 0. In germline, CDR1 is SGHRS, CDR2 YFSETQ. This CDR3 region has 12 residues.

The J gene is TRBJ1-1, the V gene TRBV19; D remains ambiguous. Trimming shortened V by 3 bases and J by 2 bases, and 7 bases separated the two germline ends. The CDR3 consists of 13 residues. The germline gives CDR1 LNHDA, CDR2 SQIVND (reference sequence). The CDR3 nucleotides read TGTGCCAGTAGTATGAGAAGAAACACTGAAGCTTTCTTT. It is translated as CASSMRRNTEAFF.

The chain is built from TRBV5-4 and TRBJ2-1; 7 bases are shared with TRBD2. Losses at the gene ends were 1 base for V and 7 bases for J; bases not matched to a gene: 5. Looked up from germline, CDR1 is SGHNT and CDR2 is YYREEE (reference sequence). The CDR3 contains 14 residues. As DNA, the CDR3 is TGTGCCAGCAGCTTGTCCGGCGGGGGAAATGAGCAGTTCTTC. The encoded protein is CASSLSGGGNEQFF.